This entry lists 29 T cell receptor beta chains sequenced from one sample in a study of a mutant IDH1 vaccine in newly diagnosed glioma. Sequencing was performed with immunoSEQ multiplex PCR; in TCRdb, only in-frame clones are kept and a portion is missing. The data contain under 65,000 clones, 80% to 90% of them singletons. Described time point: baseline, week 1 (first vaccination visit). Treatment described: pre-vaccination baseline after standard-of-care therapy. This specimen was PBMCs, taken from a glioma patient treated with radiotherapy, temozolomide or both. Source of these receptors: a man aged 18 to 29 with glioma.

This clone was seen a single time. CDR3 sequence reads: CATSRLRQMNTEAFF. As DNA, the CDR3 is TGTGCCACCAGCAGGCTTCGGCAGATGAACACTGAAGCTTTCTTT. The chain couples TRBV15 to TRBJ1-1; D uncertain. The CDR3 sequence is 15 residues long. The ends were cut back, 3 bases at V and 0 bases at J, with 11 bases in the middle. Per the germline V gene, CDR1 is LNHNV and CDR2 is YYDKDF (reference sequence).

The chain carries TRBV7-2 and TRBJ1-5, with D possibly being TRBD1 (6 bases). This CDR3 spans 15 amino acids. Germline V CDR1 and CDR2: SGHTA, FQGNSA. Trimming removed 1 base at V and 2 bases at J, with 9 bases between. DNA of the CDR3: TGTGCCAGCAGCTTAGGGGGGGCCGGCAATCAGCCCCAGCATTTT. Its translation: CASSLGGAGNQPQHF.

The chain recombines TRBV29-1 with TRBJ2-7; perhaps TRBD1 as D (6 bases). Trimming pared 3 bases from V and 0 bases from J, leaving 9 bases between. Germline assignment: CDR1 SQVTM and CDR2 ANQGSEA. CDR3 size: 13 residues. Written as DNA, the CDR3 is TGCAGCGTTGAGGGGGACAACTCCTACGAGCAGTACTTC. The encoded protein is CSVEGDNSYEQYF.

The chain carries TRBV4-3 and TRBJ1-1; 8 bases fit TRBD1. This CDR3 contains 15 residues. The germline V gene has CDR1 LGHNA and CDR2 YSLEER. V shed 3 bases, J shed 7 bases, and the junction held 10 bases outside the gene matches. The CDR3 spells CASSQDNGQGNEAFF. DNA for the CDR3: TGCGCCAGCAGCCAGGACAACGGACAGGGTAATGAAGCTTTCTTT.

CDR3 in DNA: TGTGCCAGCAGTTCCTCGCGAGGCACCGGGGAGCTGTTTTTT. It codes for CASSSSRGTGELFF. The J gene is TRBJ2-2, the V gene TRBV6-5; the D is unclear. Looked up from germline, CDR1 is MNHEY and CDR2 is SVGAGI. V was trimmed by 4 bases and J by 4 bases, leaving 10 bases between them. The CDR3 loop spans 14 amino acids.

The chain recombines TRBV29-1 with TRBJ2-7; TRBD1 aligns across 11 bases. CDR3 length: 16 residues. V shed 6 bases, J shed 9 bases, and the junction held 19 bases outside the gene matches. CDR1 and CDR2 (germline): SQVTM, ANQGSEA. The CDR3 reads CSVARTGGGLVTGQYF. For the CDR3, the DNA is TGCAGCGTGGCCAGGACAGGGGGCGGCCTCGTTACTGGGCAGTACTTC.

The chain links TRBV5-6 to TRBJ1-6; D possibly corresponds to TRBD1 (6 bases). Germline V CDR1 and CDR2: SGHDT, YYEEEE. V dropped 4 bases and J dropped 4 bases, with 15 bases sitting between them. CDR3 length: 16 amino acids. The CDR3, as DNA: TGTGCCAGCAGCCGCCGGGGGCCGAGATATAATTCACCCCTCCACTTT. Amino acids: CASSRRGPRYNSPLHF.

This clone was found many times. The rearrangement links TRBV4-3 to TRBJ2-7; possible D gene TRBD1, 5 bases. There are 15 residues in the CDR3. CDR1 is LGHNA, CDR2 YSLEER, per germline. V lost 2 bases and J lost 3, with 14 bases in between. The CDR3 sequence is CASSQQLDSFYEQYF. The DNA of the CDR3 is TGCGCCAGCAGCCAACAGCTTGACAGCTTCTACGAGCAGTACTTC.

The chain recombines TRBV30 with TRBJ1-1; D perhaps matches TRBD1 (5 bases). Trimming cost V 3 bases and J 6 bases, with 11 bases left between them. The CDR3 runs 12 residues. Looked up from germline, CDR1 is GTSNPN and CDR2 is SVGIG (reference sequence). The CDR3 region is CAWRGDGPEAFF. The CDR3 DNA is TGTGCCTGGAGGGGGGACGGCCCTGAAGCTTTCTTT.

V is TRBV5-1 and J is TRBJ1-4, with TRBD1 as a possible D gene (5 bases). Germline V gives CDR1 SGHRS, CDR2 YFSETQ. V was clipped by 0 bases and J by 7 bases, with 10 bases between them. This CDR3 spans 14 amino acids. For the CDR3, the DNA is TGCGCCAGCAGCTTGGAGGGGCAGGGTGAAAAACTGTTTTTT. Translating it yields CASSLEGQGEKLFF. The full variable domain, rest sourced from reference TRBV5-1 and TRBJ1-4, is KAGVTQTPRYLIKTRGQQVTLSCSPISGHRSVSWYQQTPGQGLQFLFEYFSETQRNKGNFPGRFSGRQFSNSRSEMNVSTLELGDSALYLCASSLEGQGEKLFFGSGTQLSVL.

The chain employs TRBV5-4 and TRBJ1-1; D is perhaps TRBD1 (6 bases). Germline CDR1 and CDR2: SGHNT and YYREEE (reference sequence). V shed 4 bases and J shed 0 bases, with 10 bases lying between them. The CDR3 sequence is 14 residues long. This CDR3 reads CASSLRTVNTEAFF. The CDR3 DNA follows: TGTGCCAGCAGCCTCAGGACAGTGAACACTGAAGCTTTCTTT. Drawing the rest from reference TRBV5-4 and TRBJ1-1, the complete variable domain is ETGVTQSPTHLIKTRGQQVTLRCSSQSGHNTVSWYQQALGQGPQFIFQYYREEENGRGNFPPRFSGLQFPNYSSELNVNALELDDSALYLCASSLRTVNTEAFFGQGTRLTVV.

This chain joins TRBV6-1 and TRBJ1-5, with D unclear. Germline V gene sequence: CDR1 MNHNS, CDR2 SASEGT. The CDR3 spans 14 residues. Trimming left V 7 bases short and J 6 bases short, with 16 bases between. DNA for the CDR3: TGTGCCAGCACCCTGAGAGTGGGGATTCAGCCCCAGCATTTT. The encoded protein is CASTLRVGIQPQHF.

The V call is TRBV29-1, the J call TRBJ1-2; D perhaps matches TRBD1 (5 bases). Looked up from germline, CDR1 is SQVTM and CDR2 is ANQGSEA. V dropped 6 bases and J dropped 5 bases, with 16 bases sitting between them. The CDR3 consists of 13 residues. The CDR3 bases are TGCAGCGTATCAACCGGGACGGGTTATGGCTACACCTTC. This codes for CSVSTGTGYGYTF. Variable domain in full (rest from reference TRBV29-1 and TRBJ1-2): SAVISQKPSRDICQRGTSLTIQCQVDSQVTMMFWYRQQPGQSLTLIATANQGSEATYESGFVIDKFPISRPNLTFSTLTVSNMSPEDSSIYLCSVSTGTGYGYTFGSGTRLTVV.

The CDR3 loop is CASSEFEWTGRNTIYF. The CDR3 coding sequence is TGTGCCAGCAGTGAATTCGAGTGGACAGGAAGAAACACCATATATTTT. V is TRBV25-1 and J is TRBJ1-3, with 7 positions matching TRBD1. The V segment lost 1 base and the J segment 5 bases; nucleotides outside the gene matches: 8. This CDR3 region has 16 residues. Germline CDR1 reads MGHDK; CDR2 reads SYGVNS.

The chain uses TRBV27 and TRBJ1-5; a weak D match, TRBD1 (5 bases). CDR3 size: 12 residues. CDR1 and CDR2 (germline): MNHEY, SMNVEV (reference sequence). With 5 bases removed from V and 4 bases from J, the gap between germline ends came to 6 bases. The CDR3 DNA sequence: TGTGCCAGCAGTCGACAGAATCAGCCCCAGCATTTT. It yields the protein CASSRQNQPQHF.

The V and J genes are TRBV15 and TRBJ1-2; D remains ambiguous. The CDR3 sequence is 18 residues long. Trimming cost V 0 bases and J 2 bases, with 19 bases left between them. Looked up from germline, CDR1 is LNHNV and CDR2 is YYDKDF (reference sequence). The CDR3 DNA reads TGTGCCACCAGCAGAGATTGGCAGAAAGATCCCCTCAACTATGGCTACACCTTC. This translates into CATSRDWQKDPLNYGYTF.

CDR3 sequence reads: CAWSVLGVGYEQYF. In nucleotides, the CDR3 is TGTGCCTGGAGTGTACTCGGGGTCGGGTACGAGCAGTACTTC. This chain connects TRBV30 to TRBJ2-7, with a possible D match to TRBD2 (5 bases). The CDR3 consists of 14 residues. Germline CDR1 reads GTSNPN; CDR2 reads SVGIG (reference sequence). The V gene lost 0 bases and the J gene lost 4 bases, with 13 bases spanning the gap.

The V and J genes are TRBV6-5 and TRBJ2-7; no reliable D call. The CDR3 length is 12 residues. Trimming pared 6 bases from V and 3 bases from J, leaving 9 bases between. The germline CDR1 and CDR2 sequences are MNHEY and SVGAGI. CDR3 sequence: CASSPGLYEQYF. The CDR3 region has the DNA TGTGCCAGCAGCCCCGGGCTCTACGAGCAGTACTTC.

This clone showed up just a few times. The V and J genes are TRBV7-3 and TRBJ2-7, with 14 bases aligning to TRBD2. Germline V gives CDR1 SGHTA, CDR2 FQGTGA. The CDR3 length is 14 residues. Trimming cost V 3 bases and J 6 bases; bases outside gene matches: 1. This CDR3 reads CASSLGLAGAEQYF. The CDR3 DNA reads TGTGCCAGCAGCTTGGGACTAGCGGGAGCCGAGCAGTACTTC.

The J gene is TRBJ1-2, the V gene TRBV27; D is possibly TRBD1 (5 bases). Germline loops: CDR1 MNHEY, CDR2 SMNVEV (reference sequence). The CDR3 length is 13 residues. Trimming removed 6 bases from V and 1 base from J, with 9 bases in between. The CDR3 is CASRLTDNYGYTF. The CDR3 DNA sequence: TGTGCCAGCAGACTGACAGATAACTATGGCTACACCTTC.

The V and J genes are TRBV5-6 and TRBJ2-1; TRBD2 is a possible D gene (6 bases). CDR1 SGHDT and CDR2 YYEEEE come from the germline V gene. The CDR3 length is 12 residues. Trimming shortened V by 3 bases and J by 7 bases, and 8 bases separated the two germline ends. The CDR3 DNA sequence: TGTGCCAGCAGCTCGGGACTGAATGAGCAGTTCTTC. This encodes CASSSGLNEQFF.

V usage is TRBV5-4 and J usage is TRBJ1-1; TRBD1 matches at 10 bases. Germline lookup yields CDR1 SGHNT and CDR2 YYREEE (reference sequence). V lost 3 bases, J lost 4 bases, and 0 bases stayed unmatched. The CDR3 is made up of 13 amino acids. The CDR3 reads CASSWTGGTEAFF. CDR3 nucleotide sequence: TGTGCCAGCAGCTGGACAGGGGGCACTGAAGCTTTCTTT.

The genes are TRBV5-1 and TRBJ2-7; D is perhaps TRBD2 (5 bases). V was trimmed by 1 base and J by 6 bases, leaving 11 bases between them. Looked up from germline, CDR1 is SGHRS and CDR2 is YFSETQ. The length of the CDR3 is 13 residues. The CDR3 sequence is CASSLPSSTEQYF. The DNA of the CDR3 is TGCGCCAGCAGCTTGCCATCTAGCACCGAGCAGTACTTC.

V is TRBV18 and J is TRBJ2-7; 12 bases map to TRBD1. Germline lookup yields CDR1 KGHSH and CDR2 LQKENI. The J segment lost 4 bases and the V segment lost 2 bases, leaving 3 bases of the junction unmatched. The CDR3 contains 15 residues. The CDR3 is CASSPGTGGAYEQYF. CDR3 sequence (DNA): TGTGCCAGCTCACCAGGGACAGGGGGCGCGTACGAGCAGTACTTC.

In this sample, this clone turned up a few times. One end of the junction fails to match germline, which may point to a read error. The chain uses TRBV7-9 and TRBJ1-2; TRBD1 might be the D (5 bases). Germline assignment: CDR1 SEHNR and CDR2 FQNEAQ (reference sequence). The CDR3 is made up of 14 amino acids. CDR3 sequence reads: CASSWGGRALGCTF. The CDR3 bases are TGTGCCAGCAGCTGGGGGGGGAGGGCCCTCGGCTGCACCTTC.

The gene calls are TRBV19 and TRBJ2-6; TRBD1 matches 8 bases. This CDR3 contains 19 residues. The germline V gene has CDR1 LNHDA and CDR2 SQIVND (reference sequence). J gave up 0 bases and V 1 base, and 8 bases lay outside the gene matches. The CDR3 loop reads CASSIAPGGSRSGANVLTF. CDR3 nucleotide sequence: TGTGCCAGTAGTATAGCCCCAGGGGGCTCACGCTCTGGGGCCAACGTCCTGACTTTC. Full variable domain (missing parts from reference TRBV19 and TRBJ2-6): DGGITQSPKYLFRKEGQNVTLSCEQNLNHDAMYWYRQDPGQGLRLIYYSQIVNDFQKGDIAEGYSVSREKKESFPLTVTSAQKNPTAFYLCASSIAPGGSRSGANVLTFGAGSRLTVL.

This clone was seen a single time. The gene calls are TRBV4-2 and TRBJ1-2; 9 positions match TRBD1. This CDR3 is built from 17 residues. Germline CDR1 and CDR2: LGHNA and YNFKEQ. V trimming: 1 base; J trimming: 6 bases; junction bases outside the gene matches: 12. CDR3 sequence (DNA): TGTGCCAGCAGCCAAGGGGACAGGGCAATCCCCTTCGATGGCTACACCTTC. Its protein is CASSQGDRAIPFDGYTF.

This chain uses TRBV30 with TRBJ1-2; TRBD1 is a possible D gene (5 bases). V was shortened by 3 bases and J by 8 bases, with 13 bases between the two germline ends. The CDR3 length is 12 residues. Germline CDR1 and CDR2: GTSNPN and SVGIG (reference sequence). This chain's CDR3 is CAWSGGGKGYTF. The CDR3 DNA reads as TGTGCCTGGAGCGGGGGAGGGAAGGGCTACACCTTC. Full variable domain (remainder filled in from reference TRBV30 and TRBJ1-2): SQTIHQWPATLVQPVGSPLSLECTVEGTSNPNLYWYRQAAGRGLQLLFYSVGIGQISSEVPQNLSASRPQDRQFILSSKKLLLSDSGFYLCAWSGGGKGYTFGSGTRLTVV.

This rearrangement joins TRBV11-2 to TRBJ2-7; TRBD1 might be the D (6 bases). The CDR3 sequence is 19 residues long. Germline CDR1 SGHAT, CDR2 FQNNGV. Trimming cost V 1 base and J 3 bases, with 25 bases left between them. This chain's CDR3 is CASSLGGTLNRALGYEQYF. CDR3 coding DNA: TGTGCCAGCAGCTTAGGTGGGACGCTCAACAGGGCCCTCGGCTACGAGCAGTACTTC. The variable domain in full, completed from reference TRBV11-2 and TRBJ2-7, reads EAGVAQSPRYKIIEKRQSVAFWCNPISGHATLYWYQQILGQGPKLLIQFQNNGVVDDSQLPKDRFSAERLKGVDSTLKIQPAKLEDSAVYLCASSLGGTLNRALGYEQYFGPGTRLTVT.